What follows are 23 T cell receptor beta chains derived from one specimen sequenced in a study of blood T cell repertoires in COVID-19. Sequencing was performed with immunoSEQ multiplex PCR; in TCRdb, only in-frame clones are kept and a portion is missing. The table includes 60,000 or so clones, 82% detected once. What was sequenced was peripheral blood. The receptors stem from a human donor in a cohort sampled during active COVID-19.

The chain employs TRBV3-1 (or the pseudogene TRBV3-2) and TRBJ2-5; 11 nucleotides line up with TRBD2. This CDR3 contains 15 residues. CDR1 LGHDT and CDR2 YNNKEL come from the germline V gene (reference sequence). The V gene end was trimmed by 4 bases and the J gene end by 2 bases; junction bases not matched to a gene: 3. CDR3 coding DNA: TGTGCCAGCAGCCCGGGACTAGCGGTTCAAGAGACCCAGTACTTC. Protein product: CASSPGLAVQETQYF.

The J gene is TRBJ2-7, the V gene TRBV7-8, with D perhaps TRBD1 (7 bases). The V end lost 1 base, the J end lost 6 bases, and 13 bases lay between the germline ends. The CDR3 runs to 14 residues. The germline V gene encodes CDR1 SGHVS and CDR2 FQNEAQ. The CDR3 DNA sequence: TGTGCCAGCAGCTTAGGGCAGGGGGGTAGCGAGCAGTACGTC. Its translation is CASSLGQGGSEQYV.

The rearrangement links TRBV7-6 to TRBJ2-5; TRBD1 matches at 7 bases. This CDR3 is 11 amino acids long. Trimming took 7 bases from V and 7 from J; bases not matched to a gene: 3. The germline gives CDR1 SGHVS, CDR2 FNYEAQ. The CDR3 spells CASNNRGTQYF. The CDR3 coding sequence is TGTGCCAGCAACAACAGGGGGACCCAGTACTTC.

The CDR3 coding sequence is TGCGCCAGCAGCCAAGATGGCAGGGGTGGTCCCAGCTCCTACGAGCAGTACTTC. It translates to CASSQDGRGGPSSYEQYF. V usage is TRBV4-1 and J usage is TRBJ2-7; tentatively, D is TRBD1 (6 bases). CDR1 and CDR2 from the germline V gene are MGHRA and YSYEKL. V was clipped by 0 bases and J by 0 bases, with 18 bases between them. The CDR3 is 18 residues long.

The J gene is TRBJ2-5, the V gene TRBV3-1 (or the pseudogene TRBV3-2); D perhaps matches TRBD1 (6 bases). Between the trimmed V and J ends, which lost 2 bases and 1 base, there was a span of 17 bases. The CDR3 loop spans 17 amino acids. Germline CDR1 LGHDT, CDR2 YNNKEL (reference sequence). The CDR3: CASSQKPPGTIQETQYF. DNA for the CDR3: TGTGCCAGCAGCCAAAAACCCCCCGGGACAATCCAAGAGACCCAGTACTTC.

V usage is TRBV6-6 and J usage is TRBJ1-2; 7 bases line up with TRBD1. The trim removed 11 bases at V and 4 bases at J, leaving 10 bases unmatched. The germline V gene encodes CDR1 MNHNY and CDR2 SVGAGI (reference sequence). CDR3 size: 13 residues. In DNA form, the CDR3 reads TGTGCCGTTCAGGGGGAGCAAGTCTATGGCTACACCTTC. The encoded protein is CAVQGEQVYGYTF.

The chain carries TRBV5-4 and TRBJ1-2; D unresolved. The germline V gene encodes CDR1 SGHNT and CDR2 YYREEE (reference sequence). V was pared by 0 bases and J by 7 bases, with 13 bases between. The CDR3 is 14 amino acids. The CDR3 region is CASSLVTPASGYTF. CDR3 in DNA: TGTGCCAGCAGCTTGGTGACACCGGCCTCTGGCTACACCTTC.

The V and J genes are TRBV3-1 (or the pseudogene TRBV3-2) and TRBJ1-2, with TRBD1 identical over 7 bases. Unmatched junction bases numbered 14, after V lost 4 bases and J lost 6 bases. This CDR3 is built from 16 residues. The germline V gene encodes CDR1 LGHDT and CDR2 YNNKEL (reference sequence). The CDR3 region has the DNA TGTGCCAGCAGCCCCCGAGTGGGCCAGGGGGTAAATGGCTACACCTTC. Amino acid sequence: CASSPRVGQGVNGYTF.

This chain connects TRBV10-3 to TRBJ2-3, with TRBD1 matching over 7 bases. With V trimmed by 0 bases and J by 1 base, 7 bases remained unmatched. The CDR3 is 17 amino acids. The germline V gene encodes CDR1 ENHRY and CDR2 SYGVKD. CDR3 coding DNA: TGTGCCATCAGTGAGTCGGCAGGGGGAGTAGGCACAGATACGCAGTATTTT. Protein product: CAISESAGGVGTDTQYF.

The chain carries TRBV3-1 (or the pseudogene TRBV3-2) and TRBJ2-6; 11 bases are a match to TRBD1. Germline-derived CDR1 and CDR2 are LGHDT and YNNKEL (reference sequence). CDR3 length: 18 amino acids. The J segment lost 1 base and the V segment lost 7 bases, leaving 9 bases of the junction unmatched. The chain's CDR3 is CASTAPGQGVSGANVLTF. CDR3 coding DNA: TGTGCCAGCACAGCTCCGGGACAGGGGGTTTCTGGGGCCAACGTCCTGACTTTC.

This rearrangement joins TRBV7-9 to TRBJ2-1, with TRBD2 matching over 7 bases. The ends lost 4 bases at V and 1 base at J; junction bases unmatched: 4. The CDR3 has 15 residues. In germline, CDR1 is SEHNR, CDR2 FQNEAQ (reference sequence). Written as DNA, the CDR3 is TGTGCCAGCAGCTCGAGCGGGGTGTCCTACAATGAGCAGTTCTTC. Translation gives CASSSSGVSYNEQFF.

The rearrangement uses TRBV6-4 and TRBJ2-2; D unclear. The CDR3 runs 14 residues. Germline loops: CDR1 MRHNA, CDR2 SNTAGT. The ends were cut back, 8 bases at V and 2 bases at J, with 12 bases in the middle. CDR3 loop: CASRSSPNTGELFF. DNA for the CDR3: TGTGCCAGCCGGAGTAGCCCAAACACCGGGGAGCTGTTTTTT.

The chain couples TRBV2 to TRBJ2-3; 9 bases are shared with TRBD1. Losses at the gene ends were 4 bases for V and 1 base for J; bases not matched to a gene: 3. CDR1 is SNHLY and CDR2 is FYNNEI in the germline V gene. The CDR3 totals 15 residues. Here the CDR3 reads CASSGGQGGTDTQYF. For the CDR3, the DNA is TGTGCCAGCAGTGGGGGACAGGGCGGCACAGATACGCAGTATTTT.

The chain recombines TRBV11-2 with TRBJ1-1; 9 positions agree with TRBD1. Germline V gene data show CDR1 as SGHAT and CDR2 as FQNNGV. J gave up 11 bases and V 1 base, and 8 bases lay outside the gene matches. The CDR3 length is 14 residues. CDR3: CASSLVRDRVEAFF. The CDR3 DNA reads TGTGCCAGCAGCTTAGTGAGGGACAGGGTAGAGGCTTTCTTT.

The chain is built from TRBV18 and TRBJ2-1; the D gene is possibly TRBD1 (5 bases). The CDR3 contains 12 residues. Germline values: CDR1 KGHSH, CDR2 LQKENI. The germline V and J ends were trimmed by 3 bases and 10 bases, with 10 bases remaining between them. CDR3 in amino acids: CASSPGQLEQFF. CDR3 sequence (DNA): TGTGCCAGCTCACCGGGGCAGCTAGAGCAGTTCTTC. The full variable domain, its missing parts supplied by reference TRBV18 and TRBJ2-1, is NAGVMQNPRHLVRRRGQEARLRCSPMKGHSHVYWYRQLPEEGLKFMVYLQKENIIDESGMPKERFSAEFPKEGPSILRIQQVVRGDSAAYFCASSPGQLEQFFGPGTRLTVL.

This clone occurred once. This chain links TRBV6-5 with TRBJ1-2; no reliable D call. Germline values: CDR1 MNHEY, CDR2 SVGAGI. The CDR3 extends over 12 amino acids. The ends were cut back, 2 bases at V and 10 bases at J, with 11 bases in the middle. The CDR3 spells CASSYAGETYTF. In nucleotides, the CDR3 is TGTGCCAGCAGTTACGCCGGGGAAACCTACACCTTC.

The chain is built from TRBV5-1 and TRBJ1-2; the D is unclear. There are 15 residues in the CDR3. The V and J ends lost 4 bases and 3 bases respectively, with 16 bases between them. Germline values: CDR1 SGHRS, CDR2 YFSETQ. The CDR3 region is CASSPSRGNHYGYTF. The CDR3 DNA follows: TGCGCCAGCAGCCCATCGCGGGGAAACCACTATGGCTACACCTTC.

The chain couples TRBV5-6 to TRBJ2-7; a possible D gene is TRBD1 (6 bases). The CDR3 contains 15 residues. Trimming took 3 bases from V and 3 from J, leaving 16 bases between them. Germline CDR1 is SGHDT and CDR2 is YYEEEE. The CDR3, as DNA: TGTGCCAGCAGCTCCATAGGGACAACAGGCTACGAGCAGTACGTC. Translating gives CASSSIGTTGYEQYV.

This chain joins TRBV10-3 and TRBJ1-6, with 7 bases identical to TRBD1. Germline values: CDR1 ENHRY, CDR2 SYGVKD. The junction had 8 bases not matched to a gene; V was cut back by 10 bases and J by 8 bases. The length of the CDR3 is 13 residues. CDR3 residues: CATLQGMDSPLHF. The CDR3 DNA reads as TGTGCCACCTTACAGGGGATGGATTCACCCCTCCACTTT.

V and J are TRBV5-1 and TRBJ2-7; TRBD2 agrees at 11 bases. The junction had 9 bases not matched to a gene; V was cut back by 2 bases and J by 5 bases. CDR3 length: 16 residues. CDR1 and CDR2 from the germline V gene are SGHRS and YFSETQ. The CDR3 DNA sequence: TGCGCCAGCAGCTTTGATAGCGGGGGGGCCCTAGACGAGCAGTACTTC. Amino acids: CASSFDSGGALDEQYF.

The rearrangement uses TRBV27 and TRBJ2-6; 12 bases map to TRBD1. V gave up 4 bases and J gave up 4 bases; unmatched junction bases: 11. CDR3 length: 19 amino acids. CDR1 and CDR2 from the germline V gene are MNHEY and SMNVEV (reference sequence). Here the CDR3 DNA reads TGTGCCAGCAGTTCCTCTCCGGGACAGGGGGCTGCAGGGGCCAACGTCCTGACTTTC. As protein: CASSSSPGQGAAGANVLTF.

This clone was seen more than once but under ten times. For the CDR3, the DNA is TGTGCCAGCAGTTACTACGGGGGGGCCAACGTCCTGACTTTC. Translation gives CASSYYGGANVLTF. The chain joins TRBV6-5 to TRBJ2-6; D ambiguous. Trimming took 1 base from V and 4 from J, leaving 5 bases between them. The CDR3 contains 14 residues. The germline V gene has CDR1 MNHEY and CDR2 SVGAGI.

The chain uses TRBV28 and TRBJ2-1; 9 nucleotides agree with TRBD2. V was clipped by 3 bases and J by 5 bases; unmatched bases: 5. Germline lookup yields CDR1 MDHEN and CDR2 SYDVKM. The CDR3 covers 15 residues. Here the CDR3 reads CASSLPASGDNEQFF. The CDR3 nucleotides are TGTGCCAGCAGTTTGCCGGCTAGCGGGGACAATGAGCAGTTCTTC. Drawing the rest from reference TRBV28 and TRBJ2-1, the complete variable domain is DVKVTQSSRYLVKRTGEKVFLECVQDMDHENMFWYRQDPGLGLRLIYFSYDVKMKEKGDIPEGYSVSREKKERFSLILESASTNQTSMYLCASSLPASGDNEQFFGPGTRLTVL.